Presented here are 11 T cell receptor beta chains from one specimen sequenced in a study of T cells expressing NK-cell markers (dated by TCRdb to about 2020). To prepare the library, 5' RACE was applied. TCRdb lists the instrument as Illumina HiSeq 2000. Each CDR3 protein sequence appears as one entry after TCRdb reprocessed the reads, and no DNA is included. The table kept for this sample lists around 470,000 distinct CDR3 sequences. Jointly, the top ten make up over 1.3% of the sample. Sequences were obtained from blood T cells: a sorted CD56 or NKG2C T cell subset, CD4+ or CD8+ T cells, or bulk PBMC T cells (not recorded which). Receptors originate from a woman between 45 and 65 years old in good health. Donor details come from another sample of the same person, matched by shared clones.

The V call is TRBV5-6, the J call TRBJ2-5. Germline assignment: CDR1 SGHDT and CDR2 YYEEEE. This CDR3 is built from 13 residues. CDR3: CASSAGTRETQYF.

This chain uses TRBV15 with TRBJ2-5; the D call from TCRdb, TRBD1, cannot be confirmed without DNA. This CDR3 has 16 amino acids. Germline values: CDR1 LNHNV, CDR2 YYDKDF (reference sequence). The CDR3 reads CATSRDQGAREGTQYF.

This chain connects TRBV12-3 or TRBV12-4 to TRBJ1-2; absent DNA, TCRdb's TRBD1 call cannot be checked. This CDR3 is 13 amino acids long. CDR3 residues: CASSGQGSYGYTF.

The genes are TRBV10-3 and TRBJ1-1; TCRdb picks TRBD1, but there is no DNA to check that call. The CDR3 spans 15 residues. Germline values: CDR1 ENHRY, CDR2 SYGVKD. The CDR3 spells CAIRGTGGVLTEAFF.

The V gene is TRBV20-1, the J gene TRBJ1-2; TCRdb designates TRBD1, a call that cannot be tested without DNA. The CDR3 extends over 17 amino acids. Germline values: CDR1 DFQATT, CDR2 SNEGSKA (reference sequence). This chain's CDR3 is CSAKLGTGKFSDYGYTF.

V and J are TRBV15 and TRBJ2-3; TCRdb's D call, TRBD1, is unchecked because there is no DNA. The CDR3 runs 13 residues. CDR1 is LNHNV and CDR2 is YYDKDF in the germline V gene (reference sequence). The CDR3 loop is CATSTQGMDTQYF.

V usage is TRBV5-1 and J usage is TRBJ1-5; TCRdb lists TRBD1, though no DNA is available to test this call. There are 15 residues in the CDR3. Germline V gives CDR1 SGHRS, CDR2 YFSETQ. Here the CDR3 reads CASSQGPNRNQPQHF.

J is TRBJ2-5 and V is TRBV24-1; the D call from TCRdb, TRBD2, cannot be confirmed without DNA. The V gene's germline CDR1 is KGHDR and CDR2 SFDVKD. The CDR3 is made up of 15 amino acids. The CDR3 region is CATSDIASGRETQYF.

The chain has TRBV7-6 and TRBJ2-7; the D call from TCRdb, TRBD2, cannot be confirmed without DNA. The germline gives CDR1 SGHVS, CDR2 FNYEAQ. This CDR3 is built from 15 residues. The CDR3 sequence is CASSLSGLAGDEQYF. The entire variable domain, with the rest obtained from reference TRBV7-6 and TRBJ2-7, is as follows: GAGVSQSPRYKVTKRGQDVALRCDPISGHVSLYWYRQALGQGPEFLTYFNYEAQQDKSGLPNDRFSAERPEGSISTLTIQRTEQRDSAMYRCASSLSGLAGDEQYFGPGTRLTVT.

This chain uses TRBV7-9 with TRBJ2-2; TCRdb calls TRBD2, which cannot be checked without DNA. Looked up from germline, CDR1 is SEHNR and CDR2 is FQNEAQ (reference sequence). This CDR3 comprises 18 residues. CDR3 region: CAGRMRLAEAPNTGELFF.

The V gene is TRBV7-9, the J gene TRBJ2-2. The germline gives CDR1 SEHNR, CDR2 FQNEAQ (reference sequence). There are 13 residues in the CDR3. The CDR3 loop is CASNPKNTGELFF.